There are a few counts of the clone carrying this T cell receptor (beta chain). A much larger clone sits a single nucleotide away, making a read error possible. Time point given: healthy volunteer bleed at 2 weeks. The authors extracted total RNA from unfractionated whole blood. The source of the sample is a study of human T cells and chemical hapten exposure. Unique molecular identifiers were linked by the library to individual cDNA molecules. TCRdb independently ran MiXCR on the RACE reads; one entry per CDR3 protein. The table has over 45,000 distinct CDR3 sequences, 4.3% seen once; the top ten hold about 1.6%. CDR3 length: 12 amino acids.

Sequencing used whole blood. The gene calls are TRBV12-3 or TRBV12-4 and TRBJ1-2; a possible D gene is TRBD1 (5 bases). This sequence was found in a female donor in good health. Some clones in this sample may be carry-over from other donors' samples. The CDR3, as DNA: TGTGCCAGTAGGGGTGATGACTATGGCGACACCTTC. Translating it yields CASRGDDYGDTF.